The 18 T cell receptor beta chains listed next were all sequenced from one sample in a study of glioma-infiltrating T cells. Amplification of TCR alpha and beta CDR3 regions from RNA used iRepertoire nested multiplex PCR. Using its own MiXCR run on the multiplex PCR reads, TCRdb lists one record per CDR3 protein. Here the sample spans 100,000 to 150,000 distinct CDR3 sequences, around 23% being singletons. What was sequenced was glioma tissue, nonneoplastic brain tissue, or PBMCs (not recorded which). Every receptor here comes from a human donor with low-grade glioma or glioblastoma, undergoing nonglioma brain surgery, or in good health (not recorded which).

The sample holds a few counts of this clonotype. The chain joins TRBV18 to TRBJ1-2; D is undetermined. Between the trimmed V and J ends, which lost 2 bases and 1 base, there was a span of 8 bases. The CDR3 has 14 amino acids. CDR1 is KGHSH, CDR2 LQKENI, per germline. CDR3 sequence: CASSPMENNYGYTF. In DNA form, the CDR3 reads TGTGCCAGCTCACCAATGGAAAATAACTATGGCTACACCTTC.

In this sample, this clonotype turned up many times. The chain links TRBV7-2 to TRBJ2-3; 8 nucleotides match TRBD1. This CDR3 has 15 amino acids. V shed 5 bases, J shed 4 bases, and the junction held 8 bases outside the gene matches. Per germline, CDR1 SGHTA and CDR2 FQGNSA. CDR3 bases: TGTGCCAGCAGCCAGGGGGCAGGGTGGGCAGATACGCAGTATTTT. Its protein is CASSQGAGWADTQYF.

Notes on this clonotype: A read error may be the cause here, since a much bigger clone is one base away. The chain has TRBV7-9 and TRBJ2-3, with D possibly TRBD1 on 5 matching bases. Germline loops: CDR1 SEHNR, CDR2 FQNEAQ (reference sequence). The length of the CDR3 is 16 residues. Trimming left V 3 bases short and J 0 bases short, with 13 bases between. CDR3 coding DNA: TGTGCCAGCAGCTTCCCGCAGGACACTAGCACAGATACGCAGTATTTT. Translation gives CASSFPQDTSTDTQYF.

This rearrangement joins TRBV14 to TRBJ2-1; D not resolved. The CDR3 totals 15 residues. Germline lookup yields CDR1 SGHDN and CDR2 FVKESK. V shed 1 base and J shed 10 bases, with 17 bases lying between them. CDR3 loop: CASSQATSLAAEQFF. CDR3 sequence (DNA): TGTGCCAGCAGCCAAGCCACCTCTCTCGCGGCGGAGCAGTTCTTC.

The V gene is TRBV14, the J gene TRBJ2-7; weak D call: TRBD2 (5 bases). The CDR3 sequence is 15 residues long. The germline gives CDR1 SGHDN, CDR2 FVKESK. V was cut by 3 bases and J by 0 bases, with 12 bases left in between. The CDR3 spells CASSQGSTSSYEQYV. The DNA for the CDR3 is TGTGCCAGCAGCCAGGGAAGTACTAGCTCCTACGAGCAGTACGTC.

The chain recombines TRBV29-1 with TRBJ2-1, with 11 bases identical to TRBD2. The CDR3 spans 15 residues. J lost 4 bases, V lost 7 bases, and 9 bases had no gene match. Per germline, CDR1 SQVTM and CDR2 ANQGSEA. The CDR3: CSAATSGVTYNEQFF. In DNA, the CDR3 is TGCAGCGCGGCGACTAGCGGGGTCACATACAATGAGCAGTTCTTC.

V gene TRBV19 combines with J gene TRBJ1-1, with D possibly matching TRBD1 (5 bases). The CDR3 consists of 17 residues. Trimming pared 1 base from V and 6 bases from J, leaving 21 bases between. Germline V gene sequence: CDR1 LNHDA, CDR2 SQIVND (reference sequence). CDR3 residues: CASSIGLQVRIAAEAFF. The CDR3 DNA is TGTGCCAGTAGTATAGGCTTACAGGTTCGCATAGCCGCTGAAGCTTTCTTT.

With regard to this clonotype: One end of the junction is discordant with germline, which a read error may explain. This chain connects TRBV7-9 to TRBJ1-1, with 9 bases lining up with TRBD1. This CDR3 is built from 16 residues. Looked up from germline, CDR1 is SEHNR and CDR2 is FQNEAQ (reference sequence). CDR3 nucleotides: TGTGCCACCAGCAGCCTGGGACAGGGCCCGACCACTGAAGCTTTCTTT. Its translation is CATSSLGQGPTTEAFF.

This sequence joins TRBV7-9 and TRBJ2-3; D gene unclear. Trimming took off 0 bases at V and 1 base at J, with 8 bases between the two ends. The germline V gene has CDR1 SEHNR and CDR2 FQNEAQ (reference sequence). The CDR3 extends over 15 amino acids. This chain's CDR3 is CASSLAGRGTDTQYF. The CDR3 DNA is TGTGCCAGCAGCTTAGCTGGACGGGGCACAGATACGCAGTATTTT.

This chain uses TRBV27 with TRBJ1-2; 10 bases agree with TRBD1. Trimming removed 5 bases from V and 3 bases from J; junction bases left unmatched: 6. The V gene's germline CDR1 is MNHEY and CDR2 SMNVEV (reference sequence). This CDR3 comprises 15 residues. CDR3 nucleotide sequence: TGTGCCAGCAGTGCAGACAGGGGGCTGCACTATGGCTACACCTTC. It yields the protein CASSADRGLHYGYTF.

The chain has TRBV18 and TRBJ2-7, with D perhaps TRBD2 (5 bases). Trimming cost V 4 bases and J 5 bases, with 9 bases left between them. The CDR3 extends over 12 amino acids. Germline loops: CDR1 KGHSH, CDR2 LQKENI. The CDR3 loop is CASSQARDEQYV. The CDR3 nucleotides are TGTGCCAGCTCACAGGCGCGGGACGAGCAGTACGTC.

This chain uses TRBV2 with TRBJ2-1; D is perhaps TRBD1 (5 bases). Trimming left V 5 bases short and J 9 bases short, with 8 bases between. The CDR3 contains 11 residues. The germline V gene encodes CDR1 SNHLY and CDR2 FYNNEI. CDR3 nucleotides: TGTGCCAGCAGTTTAGGGGTTGAGCAGTTCTTC. This codes for CASSLGVEQFF.

This clonotype was seen ten or more times. The rearrangement uses TRBV20-1 and TRBJ2-3; no definite D call. Trimming stripped 3 bases from V and 1 base from J, with 14 bases between. CDR1 is DFQATT and CDR2 is SNEGSKA in the germline V gene (reference sequence). This CDR3 has 15 amino acids. The CDR3 sequence: CSASNRVVGTDTQYF. CDR3 bases: TGCAGTGCTAGCAATAGGGTAGTTGGCACAGATACGCAGTATTTT.

This clonotype was counted a few times. This rearrangement joins TRBV4-1 to TRBJ1-5, with D tentatively TRBD1 (6 bases). Trimming removed 0 bases at V and 6 bases at J, with 15 bases between. Germline CDR1 MGHRA, CDR2 YSYEKL. This CDR3 is built from 16 residues. The CDR3 nucleotides read TGCGCCAGCAGCCAAGAGGACAGCGAAGACGGTCAGCCCCAGCATTTT. Its translation: CASSQEDSEDGQPQHF.

This clonotype has at least ten counts. V usage is TRBV7-9 and J usage is TRBJ2-3; D is ambiguous. The germline CDR1 and CDR2 sequences are SEHNR and FQNEAQ (reference sequence). The CDR3 consists of 12 residues. The V gene lost 1 base and the J gene lost 6 bases, with 5 bases spanning the gap. CDR3 DNA: TGTGCCAGCAGCTTAGATTCTGATACGCAGTATTTT. The encoded protein is CASSLDSDTQYF.

The chain has TRBV14 and TRBJ1-2; D not resolved. The germline V gene encodes CDR1 SGHDN and CDR2 FVKESK. Trimming cost V 0 bases and J 1 base, with 9 bases left between them. CDR3 length: 15 residues. CDR3 sequence reads: CASSQEGRLNYGYTF. The CDR3 DNA sequence: TGTGCCAGCAGCCAAGAGGGCAGACTTAACTATGGCTACACCTTC.

This clonotype showed up just a few times. The J gene is TRBJ2-5, the V gene TRBV7-2, with TRBD1 matching over 10 bases. V dropped 3 bases and J dropped 5; count of bases not matched to a gene: 9. Germline CDR1 is SGHTA and CDR2 is FQGNSA. This CDR3 comprises 16 residues. As DNA, the CDR3 is TGTGCCAGCAGCTTGGGACGACAGGGGGCCGAGGAGACCCAGTACTTC. It yields the protein CASSLGRQGAEETQYF. Drawing the rest from reference TRBV7-2 and TRBJ2-5, the complete variable domain is GAGVSQSPSNKVTEKGKDVELRCDPISGHTALYWYRQSLGQGLEFLIYFQGNSAPDKSGLPSDRFSAERTGGSVSTLTIQRTQQEDSAVYLCASSLGRQGAEETQYFGPGTRLLVL.

This clonotype turned up a few times. V usage is TRBV25-1 and J usage is TRBJ1-2; 9 nucleotides line up with TRBD1. From germline, CDR1 is MGHDK and CDR2 SYGVNS. The CDR3 totals 14 residues. The V and J ends lost 8 bases and 8 bases, in that order; junction bases with no gene match: 12. CDR3 amino acids: CASRRDREFDGYTF. DNA of the CDR3: TGTGCCAGCCGGCGGGACAGGGAATTCGACGGCTACACCTTC.